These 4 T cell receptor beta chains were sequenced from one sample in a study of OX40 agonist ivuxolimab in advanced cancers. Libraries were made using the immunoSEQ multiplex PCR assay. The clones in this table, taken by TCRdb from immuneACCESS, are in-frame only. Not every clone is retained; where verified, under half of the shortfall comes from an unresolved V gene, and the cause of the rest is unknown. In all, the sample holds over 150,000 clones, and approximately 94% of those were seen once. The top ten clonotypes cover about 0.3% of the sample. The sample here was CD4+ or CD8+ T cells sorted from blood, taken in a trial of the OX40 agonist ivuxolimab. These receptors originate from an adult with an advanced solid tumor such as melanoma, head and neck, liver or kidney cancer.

The CDR3 region is CASSFFLLRGTDTQYF. The CDR3 nucleotides are TGTGCCAGCAGTTTCTTCCTCCTCAGGGGCACAGATACGCAGTATTTT. This chain links TRBV28 with TRBJ2-3; D is perhaps TRBD1 (5 bases). The CDR3 is 16 residues long. Germline CDR1 is MDHEN and CDR2 is SYDVKM. V lost 3 bases and J 1 base, leaving 14 bases between the germline ends. Supplemented by reference TRBV28 and TRBJ2-3, the full variable domain reads DVKVTQSSRYLVKRTGEKVFLECVQDMDHENMFWYRQDPGLGLRLIYFSYDVKMKEKGDIPEGYSVSREKKERFSLILESASTNQTSMYLCASSFFLLRGTDTQYFGPGTRLTVL.

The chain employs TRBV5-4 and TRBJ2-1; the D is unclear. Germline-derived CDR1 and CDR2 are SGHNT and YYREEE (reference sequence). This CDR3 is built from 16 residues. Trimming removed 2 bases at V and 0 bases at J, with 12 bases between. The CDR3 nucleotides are TGTGCCAGCAGCTTTATGATGGCTAGCTCCTACAATGAGCAGTTCTTC. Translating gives CASSFMMASSYNEQFF. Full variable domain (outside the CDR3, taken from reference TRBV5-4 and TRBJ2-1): ETGVTQSPTHLIKTRGQQVTLRCSSQSGHNTVSWYQQALGQGPQFIFQYYREEENGRGNFPPRFSGLQFPNYSSELNVNALELDDSALYLCASSFMMASSYNEQFFGPGTRLTVL.

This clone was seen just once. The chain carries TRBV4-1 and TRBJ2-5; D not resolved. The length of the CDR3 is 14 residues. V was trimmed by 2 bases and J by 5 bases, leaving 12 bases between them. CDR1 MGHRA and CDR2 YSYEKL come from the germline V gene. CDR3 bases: TGCGCCAGCAGCCAACCCCGTATTTCGGAGACCCAGTACTTC. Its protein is CASSQPRISETQYF.

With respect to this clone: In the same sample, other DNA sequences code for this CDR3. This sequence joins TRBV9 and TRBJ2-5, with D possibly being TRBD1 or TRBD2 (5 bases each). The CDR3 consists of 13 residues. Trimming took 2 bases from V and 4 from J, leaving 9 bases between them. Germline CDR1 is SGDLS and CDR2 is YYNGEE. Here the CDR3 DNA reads TGTGCCAGCAGCGTGGGGGTATCAGAGACCCAGTACTTC. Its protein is CASSVGVSETQYF. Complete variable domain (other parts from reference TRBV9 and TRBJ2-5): DSGVTQTPKHLITATGQRVTLRCSPRSGDLSVYWYQQSLDQGLQFLIQYYNGEERAKGNILERFSAQQFPDLHSELNLSSLELGDSALYFCASSVGVSETQYFGPGTRLLVL.